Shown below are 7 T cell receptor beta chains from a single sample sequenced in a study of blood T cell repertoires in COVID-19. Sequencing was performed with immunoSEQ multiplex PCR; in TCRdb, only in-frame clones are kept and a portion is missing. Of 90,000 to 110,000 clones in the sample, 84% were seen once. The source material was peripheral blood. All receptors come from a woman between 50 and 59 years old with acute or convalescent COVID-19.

CDR3 loop: CASSSRTSGGTGELFF. CDR3 nucleotide sequence: TGTGCCAGCAGCTCCAGGACTAGCGGGGGGACCGGGGAGCTGTTTTTT. This chain connects TRBV5-6 to TRBJ2-2; 14 positions match TRBD2. Germline V CDR1 and CDR2: SGHDT, YYEEEE. The CDR3 is 16 amino acids. With V trimmed by 3 bases and J by 5 bases, 3 bases remained unmatched.

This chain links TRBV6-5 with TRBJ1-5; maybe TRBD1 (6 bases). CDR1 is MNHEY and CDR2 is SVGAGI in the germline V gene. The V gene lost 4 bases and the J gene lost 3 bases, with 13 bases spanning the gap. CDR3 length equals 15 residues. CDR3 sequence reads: CASSSRQVPNQPQHF. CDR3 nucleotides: TGTGCCAGCAGTTCCAGACAGGTGCCCAATCAGCCCCAGCATTTT.

CDR3 sequence (DNA): TGTGCCAGCAGCTCCTCTTCGAGACAGAGTTACAATGAGCAGTTCTTC. This gives the protein CASSSSSRQSYNEQFF. The chain is built from TRBV7-2 and TRBJ2-1; TRBD1 is a possible D gene (5 bases). Germline lookup yields CDR1 SGHTA and CDR2 FQGNSA. CDR3 size: 16 residues. Trimming cost V 4 bases and J 4 bases, with 17 bases left between them.

The CDR3 is CASSLAWRDRGDYGYTF. The CDR3 bases are TGTGCCAGCAGCTTAGCCTGGCGGGACAGGGGTGACTATGGCTACACCTTC. V gene TRBV7-8 combines with J gene TRBJ1-2; 10 positions agree with TRBD1. The CDR3 runs 17 residues. Germline CDR1 and CDR2: SGHVS and FQNEAQ. V dropped 0 bases and J dropped 3; count of bases not matched to a gene: 7.

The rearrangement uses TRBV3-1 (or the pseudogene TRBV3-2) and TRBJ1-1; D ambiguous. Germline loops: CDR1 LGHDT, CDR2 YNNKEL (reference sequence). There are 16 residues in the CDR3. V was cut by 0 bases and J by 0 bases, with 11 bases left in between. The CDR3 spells CASSQDFGVMNTEAFF. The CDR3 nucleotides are TGTGCCAGCAGCCAAGATTTCGGGGTAATGAACACTGAAGCTTTCTTT.

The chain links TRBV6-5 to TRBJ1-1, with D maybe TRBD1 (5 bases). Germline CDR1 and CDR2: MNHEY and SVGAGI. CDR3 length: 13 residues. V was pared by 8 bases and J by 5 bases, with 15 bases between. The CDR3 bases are TGTGCCAGCCACGGATACCAGGGAACTGAAGCTTTCTTT. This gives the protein CASHGYQGTEAFF.

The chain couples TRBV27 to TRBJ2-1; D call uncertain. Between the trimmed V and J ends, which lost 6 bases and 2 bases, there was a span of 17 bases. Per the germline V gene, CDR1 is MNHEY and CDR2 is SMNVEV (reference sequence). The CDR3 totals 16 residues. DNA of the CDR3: TGTGCCAGCAGAGGATGGAGCCACGATACCTACAATGAGCAGTTCTTC. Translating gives CASRGWSHDTYNEQFF.